This T cell receptor beta chain is drawn from a study of T cells in Graves' hyperthyroidism and ophthalmopathy. Study-wide context: Staff took peripheral blood when the initial diagnosis was made, before any treatment began.

This clonotype was recorded at least ten times. In germline, CDR1 is KGHSH, CDR2 LQKENI. The CDR3 totals 14 residues. V dropped 2 bases and J dropped 1 base, with 8 bases sitting between them. It was RNA transcripts that yielded the amplified TCR beta CDR3 regions. Using the HTBI primer set, a first-round RT-PCR was run on the TCR CDR3. TCRdb re-analysed the multiplex PCR reads in MiXCR, keeping a single row per CDR3 protein. In the table there are hundreds of thousands of distinct CDR3 sequences, over 10% of which are singletons. The chain couples TRBV18 to TRBJ1-1; D perhaps matches TRBD1 (5 bases). The receptor was derived from a woman aged 18-30 years with Graves' hyperthyroidism. The sequencing sample was made of blood. CDR3 loop: CASSPNQGNTEAFF. The CDR3 nucleotides are TGTGCCAGCTCACCAAACCAGGGGAACACTGAAGCTTTCTTT. The full variable domain, with the rest looked up from reference TRBV18 and TRBJ1-1, is NAGVMQNPRHLVRRRGQEARLRCSPMKGHSHVYWYRQLPEEGLKFMVYLQKENIIDESGMPKERFSAEFPKEGPSILRIQQVVRGDSAAYFCASSPNQGNTEAFFGQGTRLTVV.